This T cell receptor beta chain was sequenced for a study of cytomegalovirus exposure and HLA in healthy donors (dated by TCRdb to 2015 to 2018). About the full investigation: In an earlier analysis of approximately 640 of the donors, about 260 Gb of sequence data and 95 million to 130 million unique TCR beta sequences from about 179 million T cells were reported. An early release that covered about 600 HLA-typed donors contained about 290 gigabases of sequencing data and 75 million to 100 million unique TCR sequences. Of the 350 to 450 genotyped donors, roughly 76% were placed in the genetic ancestry cluster associated with self-reported Caucasian donors. The study was designed to test whether signatures of past pathogen exposure could be identified by cataloging public T cell receptors. Using immunosequencing, the study profiled T cell repertoires from 640 or so subjects and related those repertoires to cytomegalovirus serostatus. A separate validation cohort of roughly 130 different subjects was used in addition to the 666-subject first cohort. High-throughput TCR immunosequencing, statistical association of individual TCRs with disease status, and machine learning were combined to predict cytomegalovirus infection status. In a later analysis, previously published TCR beta repertoires from fewer than 750 donors were re-analyzed and high-resolution HLA genotyping was added so that TCR occurrence patterns could be studied. In the later analysis, no new phenotypic data were used to find candidate immune exposures; instead, reliance was placed on TCR beta sequences and their occurrence across donors. In an earlier analysis of a few hundred of the donors, high-throughput TCR beta sequencing was used to judge whether each TCR beta V gene segment behaved as functional or pseudogenic. Donor age, sex, ethnicity and CMV serostatus were compiled together with the repertoire data. In a later genetic analysis, genome-wide SNP genotypes for about 55% of the 666 donors were used, and that subset was treated as a discovery cohort. All discovery cohort repertoires had been generated using a single sequencing platform. HLA typing included class I and class II loci at four-digit resolution. The number of donors typed differed by locus, with roughly 620-640 for A, B, C, DRB1 and DQB1, around 520 for DQA1, 600 to 610 for DPA1, and approximately 470 for DPB1. A few DR-DQ haplotypes were handled as single units for association and clustering because linkage in the cohort was strong. Across 300 to 500 genotyped donors of the cohort, an average of about 240,000 unique TCR beta nucleotide sequences per donor were sequenced, and roughly 17% of those sequences were non-productive. What the research found in general, with its limitations: In a later analysis, HLA-associated TCR beta chains showed more clonal expansion and lower generation probabilities than non-associated chains that were equally common. Strong co-occurrence of HLA alleles, especially DR and DQ, made assigning TCR associations to individual alleles difficult. Some IMGT-functional V segments, including TRBV6-2 and TRBV6-3, could not be distinguished by the 87-base-pair reads and were therefore excluded. A few of the identified cytomegalovirus-associated TCR beta chains were confirmed in vitro to be specific for cytomegalovirus antigens. An earlier analysis of some 560 of the donors showed that most TCR beta V segments appeared in productive rearrangements either about 90% or about 30% of the time, which broadly matched IMGT annotations. In both the original and validation cohorts, the classifier was reported to diagnose cytomegalovirus status with high specificity and sensitivity. Because counts were too low, seventeen rarely observed V segments, including chromosome 9 orphons, were excluded from the earlier analysis of a few hundred of the donors. Specific HLA alleles were associated with roughly 17,000 TCR beta sequences at a false discovery rate of 0.05 in a later analysis. The authors suggested that the approach could potentially be extended to other disease states and immunological phenotypes. In the study, approximately 150 TCR beta chains were listed as associated with cytomegalovirus. The cohort was sequenced for TCR beta chains only, and without alpha or paired-chain data the features that could be detected were limited. Because some donors lacked HLA typing at each locus, the association tests relied only on the typed subset. For the cohort, immune exposure information was limited to CMV serostatus. Roughly uniform sequencing depth across donors was assumed in presence/absence analyses, although this assumption may not hold. The sequencing pipeline was judged likely to have produced a cluster of highly shared sequence variants as a technical artifact. A further reported finding was that TCR beta sequences accurately predicted the HLA-A and HLA-B alleles for most subjects in the first cohort. In a later genetic analysis, fewer N-insertions in productive TCRs were reported among donors in an Asian-associated ancestry cluster than the roughly 670-donor mean. A later genetic analysis associated a missense DCLRE1C variant with V-gene and J-gene trimming of TCR beta chains, and an independent cohort replicated the association. Across donors, most TCR sequences were observed very rarely, whereas some public TCRs were present in many individuals. In a later analysis, TCR association rates were found to vary across HLA loci, with the most associated TCRs seen for DRB1 alleles and the fewest for HLA-C alleles. Correlated functional status among segregating V segments might be attributable to linkage disequilibrium, but an unknown experimental factor could not be ruled out. According to a later analysis, parvovirus B19, influenza, CMV and Epstein-Barr virus appeared linked to several top co-occurrence clusters. Most CMV-associated TCR beta chains appeared to be HLA-restricted in a later analysis, and the HLA associations seemed to be driven largely by CMV exposure.

A remark on this clone: The antigen it binds to is not known. Base qualities are not recorded, but no much larger clone differs from it by a single base.

The germline V gene (reference sequence) yields GTSNPN for CDR1 and SVGIG for CDR2. V is cut by 0 bases and J by 13 bases, and the space between the germline ends is 10 bases. The CDR3 contains 11 residues, cysteine and phenylalanine counted. Of all the DNA, just the CDR3 is kept, 33 bases in frame from base 1. Libraries were built with the immunoSEQ multiplex PCR assay. The multiplex PCR relied on a mix of 60 forward primers for TCR Vbeta segments and 13 reverse primers for TCR Jbeta segments. Amplification of the CDR3 region of rearranged TCR beta genes was performed with a multiplex PCR assay on genomic DNA. The amplified TCR beta libraries were sequenced on the Illumina HiSeq System as 87-base-pair reads. In the source study's methods: In a later analysis, tens of millions of unique TCR beta chains were counted across the roughly 610 repertoires, and roughly 10 million of these chains were shared by at least two donors. To remove PCR and sequencing errors, raw reads were error-corrected and collapsed into unique sequences using a nearest-neighbor algorithm that merged closely related sequences. CDR3 sequences were aligned to IMGT reference sequences to assign V, D and J gene segments. For a sequence to be retained, a match of at least six nucleotides to both a V gene segment and a J gene segment was required. Rearrangements were classified as productive when the CDR3 lacked stop codons and remained in frame with V and J, and all other rearrangements were classified as non-productive. Following IMGT convention, CDR3 was defined as the stretch from the second conserved V-encoded cysteine to the conserved J-encoded phenylalanine. In an earlier analysis of more than 550 of the donors, sequences lacking an unambiguous match to a single V gene segment were excluded. An earlier analysis of just under 600 of the donors called V segments functional above 56.7% productive rearrangements and segregating when the between-donor standard deviation exceeded 5%. A statistical classification framework was built for diagnosing cytomegalovirus status from the catalog of TCR beta chain sequences. In a later analysis, V and J genes were assigned by comparing TCR nucleotide sequences against IMGT/GENE-DB human TR gene sequences. In a later analysis, CDR3 sequences and most-parsimonious VDJ recombination scenarios were assigned using the TCRdist pipeline. In a later analysis, each TCR beta chain was defined by its CDR3 amino acid sequence together with its V-gene family, and reads without a unique V-gene family were excluded. In a later analysis, several hundred highly shared, low-generation-probability nucleotide sequences were removed to address suspected cross-contamination and a sequencing artifact. For each public chain, a later analysis derived a clonal expansion index from normalized ranks of inferred template counts within each repertoire. In a later analysis, generation probabilities were computed using a VDJ recombination model fitted to out-of-frame rearrangements, and the results were checked against IGoR. In a later analysis, hypergeometric tests were used to score TCR-TCR, TCR-HLA and TCR-CMV co-occurrence, with a repertoire-size bias correction applied to TCR pairs. In a later analysis, false discovery rates were estimated by permuting HLA or CMV assignments 20 times. A later analysis grouped co-occurring TCRs with DBSCAN, adding TCRdist sequence similarity when clustering within HLA-allele-positive subsets. Repertoires with fewer than 30,000 or more than 120,000 public chains were left out of co-occurrence clustering, as were five repertoires with anomalous nucleotide sharing. The table comes from immuneACCESS by way of TCRdb, which keeps in-frame sequences with V and J called. Part of the clones is missing from these tables; in studies checked, under half for an unresolved V gene and the rest for unknown reasons. D and trimming come from the DNA, and the V and J calls and clone size come from that table. The sample table holds 95,000 to 150,000 clones, of which around two thirds were seen once. The ten most abundant clones make up approximately 4.8% of the sample.

The cohort was made up of approximately 700 healthy bone marrow donors. At the time of sampling, all cohort members were nominally healthy, though unrecorded immune exposures were likely present. The donor was CMV seropositive and was included in the group of 250 to 300 seropositive cohort members. A peripheral blood sample was provided by each donor, and peripheral blood mononuclear cells were used for TCR beta sequencing. The Qiagen DNeasy Blood Extraction Kit was used to extract genomic DNA from the blood cell samples. The chain links TRBV30 with TRBJ2-1; the D gene is perhaps TRBD1, from 5 matching bases. This TCR came from a man in his fifties or sixties in good health and CMV-seropositive. Sequenced input: PBMCs. The CDR3 region: CAWSVVQGQFF. At the DNA level, the sequence is TGTGCCTGGAGTGTTGTGCAGGGTCAGTTCTTC.